Below, 20 T cell receptor beta chains from the same sample are listed, as sequenced in a study of T cell responses to AZD1222 COVID-19 vaccine. Sequencing used immunoSEQ multiplex PCR; TCRdb keeps in-frame clones, though not all of them. The data contain over 150,000 clones, approximately 87% of them singletons. The sample was peripheral blood, taken 28 days after the second AZD1222 dose. The receptor source for this set is an adult who received the AZD1222 COVID-19 vaccine.

The CDR3 here is CASSAGTVGAFF. CDR3 coding DNA: TGTGCCAGCAGCGCGGGGACAGTAGGCGCTTTCTTT. This chain links TRBV5-4 with TRBJ1-1, with 7 bases lining up with TRBD1. From germline, CDR1 is SGHNT and CDR2 YYREEE (reference sequence). The ends lost 4 bases at V and 11 bases at J; junction bases unmatched: 8. The CDR3 is 12 amino acids.

The chain joins TRBV7-8 to TRBJ1-1; perhaps TRBD1 as D (5 bases). Trimming cost V 5 bases and J 5 bases, with 15 bases left between them. In germline, CDR1 is SGHVS, CDR2 FQNEAQ. This CDR3 is 14 amino acids long. The CDR3 region has the DNA TGTGCCAGCAGCGATCAGGGAGTTGGGACTGAAGCTTTCTTT. It yields the protein CASSDQGVGTEAFF.

The V and J genes are TRBV30 and TRBJ2-2, with 10 bases aligning to TRBD1. V was pared by 3 bases and J by 8 bases, with 9 bases of the junction left unmatched. CDR1 is GTSNPN, CDR2 SVGIG, per germline (reference sequence). This CDR3 spans 15 amino acids. CDR3 nucleotide sequence: TGTGCCTGGAGGCAGTCCGGGACAGGGGATGGGGAGCTGTTTTTT. This translates into CAWRQSGTGDGELFF.

J is TRBJ2-3 and V is TRBV19; TRBD2 might be the D (6 bases). The CDR3 has 16 amino acids. With 4 bases removed from V and 6 bases from J, the gap between germline ends came to 20 bases. Per the germline V gene, CDR1 is LNHDA and CDR2 is SQIVND (reference sequence). The CDR3 nucleotides read TGTGCCAGTAGTAGAAACCCAAGCCCTGCGGGGGATACGCAGTATTTT. Translation gives CASSRNPSPAGDTQYF.

In its sample, this clone was seen a few times. The rearrangement uses TRBV5-6 and TRBJ1-5; D unresolved. Deletions cut 2 bases from V and 2 bases from J, with 8 bases between. This CDR3 region has 14 residues. Germline values: CDR1 SGHDT, CDR2 YYEEEE. The CDR3 loop reads CASSFSSGNQPQHF. The CDR3 bases are TGTGCCAGCAGCTTCAGTAGTGGCAATCAGCCCCAGCATTTT.

CDR3 amino acids: CASSLGLAGGDTQYF. The CDR3 coding sequence is TGCGCCAGCAGCCTGGGACTAGCGGGGGGAGATACGCAGTATTTT. The V and J genes are TRBV5-1 and TRBJ2-3, with 15 bases that match TRBD2. V gave up 4 bases and J gave up 5 bases; unmatched junction bases: 2. CDR1 and CDR2 (germline): SGHRS, YFSETQ. The CDR3 extends over 15 amino acids.

The J gene is TRBJ1-5, the V gene TRBV2; D is undetermined. The CDR3 contains 15 residues. Germline assignment: CDR1 SNHLY and CDR2 FYNNEI. Trimming shortened V by 3 bases and J by 4 bases, and 13 bases separated the two germline ends. The CDR3 DNA reads as TGTGCCAGCAGTGAGCGGGAAGGTAATAATCAGCCCCAGCATTTT. Translation: CASSEREGNNQPQHF.

The chain links TRBV11-3 to TRBJ2-5, with TRBD2 identical over 13 bases. This CDR3 has 17 amino acids. The V gene end was trimmed by 1 base and the J gene end by 3 bases; junction bases not matched to a gene: 5. Germline V gene lookup returns CDR1 SGHNT and CDR2 YENEEA. The CDR3 DNA reads TGTGCCAGCAGCTTAGGTTACGGACTAGCGGGGGAAGAGACCCAGTACTTC. Protein: CASSLGYGLAGEETQYF.

V and J are TRBV6-2 or TRBV6-3 and TRBJ2-5; 14 nucleotides agree with TRBD2. J lost 1 base, V lost 5 bases, and 3 bases had no gene match. CDR1 is MNHEY, CDR2 SVGEGT, per germline. CDR3 length: 16 amino acids. CDR3 amino acids: CASSRGLAGGQETQYF. DNA for the CDR3: TGTGCCAGCAGTAGAGGACTAGCGGGGGGCCAAGAGACCCAGTACTTC.

V is TRBV9 and J is TRBJ2-2; no reliable D call. The CDR3 runs to 13 residues. Germline CDR1 SGDLS, CDR2 YYNGEE. V lost 4 bases and J lost 1, with 5 bases in between. Written as DNA, the CDR3 is TGTGCCAGCAGCACAGAGAACACCGGGGAGCTGTTTTTT. It specifies CASSTENTGELFF.

CDR3 coding DNA: TGTGCCAGTACCGAACCCGACAGGAACAATGAGCAGTTCTTC. Translation: CASTEPDRNNEQFF. This chain links TRBV19 with TRBJ2-1; possible D gene TRBD1, 6 bases. V shed 7 bases and J shed 5 bases, with 15 bases lying between them. The length of the CDR3 is 14 residues. From germline, CDR1 is LNHDA and CDR2 SQIVND (reference sequence).

The table lists this clone with a count of one. The V gene is TRBV28, the J gene TRBJ1-5; TRBD1 matches 8 bases. The germline V gene has CDR1 MDHEN and CDR2 SYDVKM. There are 15 residues in the CDR3. The trim removed 6 bases at V and 7 bases at J, leaving 11 bases unmatched. The CDR3 loop is CASSSRTGFGQPQHF. The CDR3 nucleotides are TGTGCCAGCAGCTCCCGGACAGGGTTTGGCCAGCCCCAGCATTTT.

The chain is built from TRBV30 and TRBJ2-5; possible D gene TRBD1, 5 bases. Per the germline V gene, CDR1 is GTSNPN and CDR2 is SVGIG (reference sequence). CDR3 size: 15 residues. With 0 bases removed from V and 5 bases from J, the gap between germline ends came to 16 bases. The CDR3 nucleotides read TGTGCCTGGAGTGTAACAGGTGCCGGTGCGGAGACCCAGTACTTC. This gives the protein CAWSVTGAGAETQYF.

V usage is TRBV5-6 and J usage is TRBJ1-5, with TRBD1 identical over 9 bases. V trimming: 2 bases; J trimming: 6 bases; junction bases outside the gene matches: 6. This CDR3 region has 15 residues. CDR1 is SGHDT, CDR2 YYEEEE, per germline. Here the CDR3 DNA reads TGTGCCAGCAGCTTTGCAGGACAGGGGACTCAGCCCCAGCATTTT. Amino acids: CASSFAGQGTQPQHF. Supplemented by reference TRBV5-6 and TRBJ1-5, the full variable domain reads DAGVTQSPTHLIKTRGQQVTLRCSPKSGHDTVSWYQQALGQGPQFIFQYYEEEERQRGNFPDRFSGHQFPNYSSELNVNALLLGDSALYLCASSFAGQGTQPQHFGDGTRLSIL.

CDR3 sequence (DNA): TGTGCCAGCCGCGGGGGAGGACCCTCCTACGAGCAGTACTTC. Protein product: CASRGGGPSYEQYF. The V call is TRBV19, the J call TRBJ2-7, with 7 bases that match TRBD2. Germline V lookup: CDR1 LNHDA, CDR2 SQIVND (reference sequence). V shed 9 bases, J shed 0 bases, and the junction held 8 bases outside the gene matches. The CDR3 extends over 14 amino acids.

The chain is built from TRBV6-2 or TRBV6-3 and TRBJ1-5; a possible D gene is TRBD1 (5 bases). Trimming removed 0 bases from V and 7 bases from J, with 13 bases in between. Germline loops: CDR1 MNHEY, CDR2 SVGEGT. This CDR3 is 15 amino acids long. Here the CDR3 reads CASSYSGGTRQPQHF. Here the CDR3 DNA reads TGTGCCAGCAGTTACTCTGGTGGGACGAGGCAGCCCCAGCATTTT.

In this sample, this clone turned up a few times. The chain recombines TRBV19 with TRBJ2-7; D uncertain. Trimming cost V 6 bases and J 4 bases, with 16 bases left between them. The CDR3 is 14 amino acids. Germline V gene sequence: CDR1 LNHDA, CDR2 SQIVND (reference sequence). CDR3 in amino acids: CASSRTSPSYEQYF. CDR3 in DNA: TGTGCCAGTAGCCGGACGTCTCCATCTTACGAGCAGTACTTC.

The chain is built from TRBV20-1 and TRBJ2-5; D is possibly TRBD2 (5 bases). Trimming left V 3 bases short and J 4 bases short, with 9 bases between. The CDR3 sequence is 12 residues long. Germline lookup yields CDR1 DFQATT and CDR2 SNEGSKA (reference sequence). This CDR3 reads CSASTGVETQYF. The DNA for the CDR3 is TGCAGTGCTAGTACCGGGGTAGAGACCCAGTACTTC.

V is TRBV5-8 and J is TRBJ1-2; TRBD1 matches at 9 bases. V shed 7 bases and J 4 bases; nucleotides not matched to a gene: 11. Germline V gene data show CDR1 as SGHTS and CDR2 as YDEGEE. The CDR3 has 15 amino acids. CDR3 sequence (DNA): TGTGCCAGCGGCCGAAACTGGGACAGGGTCTATGGCTACACCTTC. The encoded protein is CASGRNWDRVYGYTF.

In the case of this clone: Other nucleotide sequences from this sample produce the same CDR3. The genes are TRBV3-1 (or the pseudogene TRBV3-2) and TRBJ1-1; D is possibly TRBD1 (5 bases). The CDR3 is 13 amino acids. The V end was cut by 1 base, the J end by 5 bases, with 8 bases between. Germline V lookup: CDR1 LGHDT, CDR2 YNNKEL (reference sequence). The CDR3 DNA reads as TGTGCCAGCAGCCAAGTGGGGGGGACTGAAGCTTTCTTT. Its protein product is CASSQVGGTEAFF.